This T cell receptor (beta chain) was recorded in a study of CD4 T cells in relation to SARS-CoV-2 and coronaviruses (dated by TCRdb to the early 2020s). At the level of the whole study: In the ViraFEST assay, PBMCs were grown with antigen for 10 days, and TCR beta CDR3s were then sequenced to identify antigen-specific clonal expansions. An HIV-1 Nef peptide pool or a culture without peptide was used as the negative reference condition. Using patient-derived lymphoblastoid cell lines, the shared crossreactive spike epitopes were mapped to their HLA restriction. At the level of individual TCR clonotypes, the study measured memory CD4+ T cell crossreactivity between SARS-CoV-2 spike protein and common cold coronavirus spike proteins. The Adaptive Biotechnologies TCR-sequencing kit was used for samples from three pre-COVID donors and for the naive versus memory experiments, whereas the other data were Illumina-based. Expansion assays from other donors in the study were sequenced with a different, Illumina-based TCR-beta assay. Here is what the overall study found, with its caveats: The study was constrained by small numbers of patients and of tested TCRs. Pre-pandemic and post-infection samples were not both contributed by any donor, so tracing of the source of pre-existing responses was limited. Significantly weaker SARS-CoV-2-driven expansion was shown by crossreactive clones than by monoreactive clones, consistent with antigenic imprinting. Memory CD4+ clonotypes crossrecognizing SARS-CoV-2 and at least one common cold coronavirus spike were found in around three fifths of donors. Crossreactivity analysis centred on spike protein, so crossreactivity against other viral proteins was not assessed.

As regards this clone: This clone's antigen is unknown. No much larger clone is present one base from it, and per-base qualities are unavailable.

The cysteine opens and the phenylalanine closes a CDR3 of 15 amino acids. CDR3 DNA only is kept here, 45 bases in frame from base 1. V was cut back by 6 bases and J by 2 bases, leaving a gap of 17 bases between them. Looking up the germline V gene yields CDR1 MRHNA and CDR2 SNTAGT. The protocol used for the library was the immunoSEQ multiplex PCR assay. The study's processing was this. During preprocessing, nonproductive sequences were discarded, as were any CDR3s that did not begin with C, did not end with F or W, or were shorter than 7 amino acids. Antigen-specific clonotypes were called with the MANAFEST web app, based on expansion relative to reference and other culture wells. A clone was considered positive if the clone showed significant expansion compared with the reference culture in 2 of 3 replicate wells at an FDR below 0.05. A further requirement for positive clones was significant expansion compared with all other tandem wells, along with an odds ratio above 5. After three terminal residues were trimmed from each end, CDR3 homology was quantified as pairwise Levenshtein distance using the stringdist R package. This is the immuneACCESS table as TCRdb keeps it, with only in-frame sequences that have V and J called. A part of the clones is gone; compared with another copy, unresolved V genes explain less than half, and the rest is unexplained. The V and J calls and clone size come from that table; D and trimming were worked out from the DNA. For this sample the table gives under 20,000 clones, of which 65% to 75% were detected only once. The ten biggest clones cover around 28% of the sample.

CD4+ T cells from unexposed donors were collected before the COVID-19 pandemic (2011-2018). After 10 days of culture, CD4+ T cells were isolated with the EasySep CD4+ T cell isolation kit. As far as cell numbers permitted, CD4+ T cells from unexposed donors were tested for reactivity against SARS-CoV-2 S and N as well as four spike pools from common cold coronaviruses. About 2 million PBMCs per well were cultured in IMDM with approximately 5% human AB serum and about 9.7 IU/ml IL-2. Half of the culture medium was replaced with fresh IL-2-containing medium on days 3 and 7. Each peptide culture condition was generally run in triplicate replicate wells. Leukapheresis product for the unexposed donors was bought commercially. PBMCs were isolated from leukapheresis product or whole blood by Ficoll-Paque PLUS gradient centrifugation. PBMCs were either cryopreserved at -140°C or used fresh in the expansion assay. The QIAamp Micro DNA Kit was used to extract genomic DNA from the CD4+ T cells.

The sequenced sample consisted of CD4+ T cells from PBMCs, cultured in vitro. The receptor was isolated from a human donor in good health. Recombination connected TRBV6-4 to TRBJ2-7; TRBD1 is perhaps the D gene, given 7 matching bases. The nucleotide sequence reads as follows: TGTGCCAGCAGATTTTTGGCAGGGGGGACCTACGAGCAGTACTTC. It translates as CASRFLAGGTYEQYF.